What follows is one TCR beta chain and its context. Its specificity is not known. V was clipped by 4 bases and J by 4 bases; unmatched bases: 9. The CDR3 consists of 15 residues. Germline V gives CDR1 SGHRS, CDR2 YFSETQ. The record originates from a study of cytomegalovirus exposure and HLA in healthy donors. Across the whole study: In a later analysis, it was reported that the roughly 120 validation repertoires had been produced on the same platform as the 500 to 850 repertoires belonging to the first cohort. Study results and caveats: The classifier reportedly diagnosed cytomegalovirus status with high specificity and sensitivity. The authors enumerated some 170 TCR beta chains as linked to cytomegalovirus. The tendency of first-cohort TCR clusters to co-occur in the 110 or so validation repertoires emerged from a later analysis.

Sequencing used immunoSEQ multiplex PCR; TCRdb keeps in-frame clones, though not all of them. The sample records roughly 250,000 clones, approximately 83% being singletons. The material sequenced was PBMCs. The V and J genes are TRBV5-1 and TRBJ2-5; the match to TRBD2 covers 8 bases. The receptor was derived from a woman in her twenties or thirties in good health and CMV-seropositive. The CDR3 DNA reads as TGCGCCAGCAGCAGTTTGACTAGCGCAGGAGAGACCCAGTACTTC. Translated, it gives CASSSLTSAGETQYF.